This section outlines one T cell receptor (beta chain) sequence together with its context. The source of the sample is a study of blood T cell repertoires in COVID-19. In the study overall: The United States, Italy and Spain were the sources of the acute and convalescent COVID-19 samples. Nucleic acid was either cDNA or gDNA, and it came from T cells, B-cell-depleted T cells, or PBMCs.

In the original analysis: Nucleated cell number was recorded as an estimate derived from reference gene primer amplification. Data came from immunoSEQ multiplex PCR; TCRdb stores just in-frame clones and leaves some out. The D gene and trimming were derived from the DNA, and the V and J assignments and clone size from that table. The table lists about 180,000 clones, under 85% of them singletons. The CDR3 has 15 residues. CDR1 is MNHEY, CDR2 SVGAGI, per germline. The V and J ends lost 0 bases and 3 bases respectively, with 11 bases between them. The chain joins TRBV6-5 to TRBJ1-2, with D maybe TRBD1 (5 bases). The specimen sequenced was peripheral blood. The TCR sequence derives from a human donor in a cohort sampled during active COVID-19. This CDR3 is CASSYSPDSHYGYTF. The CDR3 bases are TGTGCCAGCAGTTACTCCCCTGACAGCCACTATGGCTACACCTTC.